The T cell receptor beta chain described here comes from a study of human T cells and chemical hapten exposure. Study background: Alopecia areata, totalis or universalis affected patients who were mostly female. Largely, small differences in pooled library volume made per-sample TCR yields vary.

Unique molecular identifiers were linked by the library to individual cDNA molecules. TCRdb reprocessed the RACE reads via MiXCR and lists one record per CDR3 protein. The table shows roughly 190,000 distinct CDR3 sequences, with around 22% occurring only once. Time point reported: patch test 1, 2 weeks after DPC sensitization. The treatment denotes: therapeutic diphenylcyclopropenone sensitization with weekly scalp DPC. The sequence was obtained from a woman between 50 and 59 years old with alopecia areata. Some clones in this sample may be carry-over from other donors' samples. The input for sequencing was whole blood, taken in connection with sensitization to the hapten diphenylcyclopropenone (DPC).

CDR3 coding DNA: TGTGCCAGCAGCTTAGCGGTAATCCCCTACAATGAGCAGTTCTTC. Translation gives CASSLAVIPYNEQFF. The V call is TRBV7-9, the J call TRBJ2-1; no firm D call. This CDR3 comprises 15 residues. The V and J ends lost 0 bases and 2 bases respectively, with 8 bases between them. The germline V gene encodes CDR1 SEHNR and CDR2 FQNEAQ (reference sequence). Combining the CDR3 with reference TRBV7-9 and TRBJ2-1 gives the whole variable domain DTGVSQNPRHKITKRGQNVTFRCDPISEHNRLYWYRQTLGQGPEFLTYFQNEAQLEKSRLLSDRFSAERPKGSFSTLEIQRTEQGDSAMYLCASSLAVIPYNEQFFGPGTRLTVL.